These 13 T cell receptor beta chains were sequenced from one sample in a study of T cells in Graves' hyperthyroidism and ophthalmopathy (dated by TCRdb to about 2019). Library creation used multiplex PCR. TCRdb shows the sequencer as Illumina HiSeq 2000. The TCR beta CDR3 regions were amplified from the RNA transcripts. The TCR CDR3 was subjected to a first round of RT-PCR using the HTBI primer set and the Qiagen OneStep RT-PCR kit. TCRdb trimmed the raw reads at Q25, called clones with MiXCR and kept productive beta chains. One record per CDR3 amino acid sequence lists the most common genes and DNA. The sample profile shows over 650,000 distinct CDR3 sequences; 16% of them were found once. The top ten hold around 8% of the sample. The sample comprised blood. These receptors were taken from a man aged 18 to 30 with Graves' hyperthyroidism.

This chain links TRBV19 with TRBJ2-7, with a possible D match to TRBD1 (5 bases). Trimming cost V 2 bases and J 3 bases, with 8 bases left between them. Germline V CDR1 and CDR2: LNHDA, SQIVND (reference sequence). CDR3 length equals 13 residues. The chain's CDR3 is CASSIRTSYEQYF. CDR3 DNA sequence: TGTGCCAGTAGTATACGGACAAGCTACGAGCAGTACTTC.

This clonotype occurred once. The chain joins TRBV24-1 to TRBJ2-3; no definite D call. V lost 0 bases, J lost 0 bases, and 6 bases lay in between. Germline V lookup: CDR1 KGHDR, CDR2 SFDVKD. The CDR3 contains 15 residues. The CDR3, as DNA: TGTGCCACCAGTGATTTGACAGCTAGCACAGATACGCAGTATTTT. This codes for CATSDLTASTDTQYF.

This clonotype occurred many times. The rearrangement joins TRBV20-1 to TRBJ2-2; TRBD1 or TRBD2 may be the D gene (7 bases each). Germline V CDR1 and CDR2: DFQATT, SNEGSKA (reference sequence). The CDR3 consists of 12 residues. The V gene lost 6 bases and the J gene lost 7 bases, with 12 bases spanning the gap. The CDR3 spells CSAGGGFGELFF. CDR3 bases: TGCAGTGCGGGAGGGGGCTTCGGGGAGCTGTTTTTT.

Remarks on this clonotype: A much larger clonotype is one base distant, so this may be a read error. The chain carries TRBV30 and TRBJ1-2, with 8 nucleotides matching TRBD1. The CDR3 is 15 residues long. The germline V gene has CDR1 GTSNPN and CDR2 SVGIG (reference sequence). CDR3 nucleotide sequence: TGTACCTGGAGTGATAGACAGGGGCCCAACTATGGCTACACCTTC. Translation gives CTWSDRQGPNYGYTF.

This clonotype was seen more than once but under ten times. The chain combines TRBV20-1 with TRBJ2-2; D not certain. This CDR3 has 15 amino acids. Trimming stripped 5 bases from V and 7 bases from J, with 20 bases between. Per the germline V gene, CDR1 is DFQATT and CDR2 is SNEGSKA (reference sequence). DNA for the CDR3: TGCAGTGCTCTGGGCCAAGACGGGCGTAACGGGGAGCTGTTTTTT. It specifies CSALGQDGRNGELFF.

This clonotype was recorded at least ten times. CDR3 in amino acids: CSARGTSGGDQETQYF. In DNA form, the CDR3 reads TGCAGTGCTAGAGGGACTAGCGGAGGGGACCAAGAGACCCAGTACTTC. The rearrangement joins TRBV20-1 to TRBJ2-5; 10 positions agree with TRBD2. J lost 0 bases, V lost 1 base, and 5 bases had no gene match. Per the germline V gene, CDR1 is DFQATT and CDR2 is SNEGSKA (reference sequence). CDR3 length equals 16 residues.

This chain joins TRBV5-6 and TRBJ2-5; D remains ambiguous. V lost 2 bases, J lost 2 bases, and 7 bases lay in between. The CDR3 contains 13 residues. Germline CDR1 reads SGHDT; CDR2 reads YYEEEE. CDR3 coding DNA: TGTGCCAGCAGCTTTGATCAACAAGAGACCCAGTACTTC. This sequence encodes CASSFDQQETQYF. The whole variable domain, remainder taken from reference TRBV5-6 and TRBJ2-5, is DAGVTQSPTHLIKTRGQQVTLRCSPKSGHDTVSWYQQALGQGPQFIFQYYEEEERQRGNFPDRFSGHQFPNYSSELNVNALLLGDSALYLCASSFDQQETQYFGPGTRLLVL.

V and J are TRBV28 and TRBJ2-2, with D perhaps matching TRBD1 (5 bases). V was trimmed by 7 bases and J by 1 base, leaving 13 bases between them. Germline values: CDR1 MDHEN, CDR2 SYDVKM. The CDR3 spans 15 residues. In DNA form, the CDR3 reads TGTGCCAGCAACACTGACAGCAAGAACACCGGGGAGCTGTTTTTT. This codes for CASNTDSKNTGELFF.

The table lists this clonotype with many counts. The V call is TRBV29-1, the J call TRBJ2-5; no firm D call. The CDR3 covers 12 residues. The germline gives CDR1 SQVTM, CDR2 ANQGSEA. Trimming removed 7 bases at V and 3 bases at J, with 12 bases between. The CDR3 reads CSGNEREETQYF. In nucleotides, the CDR3 is TGCAGCGGGAACGAAAGAGAAGAGACCCAGTACTTC.

This clonotype was counted many times. V and J are TRBV2 and TRBJ2-4; D is unresolved. Germline V lookup: CDR1 SNHLY, CDR2 FYNNEI. V was shortened by 1 base and J by 7 bases, with 8 bases between the two germline ends. The CDR3 loop spans 13 amino acids. The CDR3 nucleotides are TGTGCCAGCAGTGAAGAGTTAGGGAACATTCAGTACTTC. Translating it yields CASSEELGNIQYF.

This clonotype appeared many times. The rearrangement links TRBV27 to TRBJ1-2; the D gene is possibly TRBD1 (6 bases). Trimming shortened V by 5 bases and J by 4 bases, and 17 bases separated the two germline ends. The CDR3 spans 15 residues. The V gene's germline CDR1 is MNHEY and CDR2 SMNVEV (reference sequence). CDR3 sequence (DNA): TGTGCCAGCAGTCCCCAACGGGGGGCGAGCTATGGCTACACCTTC. Translation: CASSPQRGASYGYTF.

This clonotype was detected many times. The rearrangement uses TRBV20-1 and TRBJ2-5; weak D call: TRBD1 (6 bases). The CDR3 has 14 residues. Germline V lookup: CDR1 DFQATT, CDR2 SNEGSKA (reference sequence). The V end was cut by 4 bases, the J end by 2 bases, with 14 bases between. CDR3 sequence (DNA): TGCAGTGCTACACAGGGAGAGGGGCAAGAGACCCAGTACTTC. Protein sequence: CSATQGEGQETQYF.

The rearrangement uses TRBV29-1 and TRBJ2-3; D is unresolved. The length of the CDR3 is 14 residues. V was shortened by 3 bases and J by 2 bases, with 12 bases between the two germline ends. CDR1 and CDR2 from the germline V gene are SQVTM and ANQGSEA. The CDR3 nucleotides are TGCAGCGTTGACCCTTTCATGTCCACAGATACGCAGTATTTT. Protein sequence: CSVDPFMSTDTQYF.